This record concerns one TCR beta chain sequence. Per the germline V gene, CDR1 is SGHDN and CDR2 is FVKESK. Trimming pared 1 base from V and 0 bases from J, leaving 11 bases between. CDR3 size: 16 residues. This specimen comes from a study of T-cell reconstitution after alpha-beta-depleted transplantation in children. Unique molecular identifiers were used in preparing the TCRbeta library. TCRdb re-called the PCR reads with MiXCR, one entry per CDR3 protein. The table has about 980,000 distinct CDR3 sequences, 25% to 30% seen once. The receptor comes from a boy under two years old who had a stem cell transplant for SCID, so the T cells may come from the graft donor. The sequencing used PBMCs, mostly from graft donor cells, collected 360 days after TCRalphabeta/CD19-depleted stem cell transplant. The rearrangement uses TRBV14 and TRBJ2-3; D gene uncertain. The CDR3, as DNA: TGTGCCAGCAGCCAAGGAAGTTTCGGAAGCACAGATACGCAGTATTTT. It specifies CASSQGSFGSTDTQYF.